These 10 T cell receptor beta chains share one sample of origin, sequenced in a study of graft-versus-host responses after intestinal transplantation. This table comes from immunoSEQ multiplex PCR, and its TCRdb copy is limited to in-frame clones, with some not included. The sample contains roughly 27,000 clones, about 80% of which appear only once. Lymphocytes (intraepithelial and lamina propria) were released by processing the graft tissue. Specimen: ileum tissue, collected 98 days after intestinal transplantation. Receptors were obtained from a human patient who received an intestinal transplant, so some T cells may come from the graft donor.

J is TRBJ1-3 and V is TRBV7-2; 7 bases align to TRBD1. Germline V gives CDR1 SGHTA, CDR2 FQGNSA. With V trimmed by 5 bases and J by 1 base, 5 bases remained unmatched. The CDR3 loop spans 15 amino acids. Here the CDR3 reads CASSPQDRSGNTIYF. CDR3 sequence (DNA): TGTGCCAGCAGCCCTCAGGACAGGTCTGGAAACACCATATATTTT.

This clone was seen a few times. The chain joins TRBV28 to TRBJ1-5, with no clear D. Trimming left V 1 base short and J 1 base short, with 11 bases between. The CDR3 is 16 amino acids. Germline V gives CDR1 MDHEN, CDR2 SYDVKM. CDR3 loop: CASSLFGTASNQPQHF. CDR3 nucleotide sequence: TGTGCCAGCAGTTTATTTGGAACAGCCAGCAATCAGCCCCAGCATTTT.

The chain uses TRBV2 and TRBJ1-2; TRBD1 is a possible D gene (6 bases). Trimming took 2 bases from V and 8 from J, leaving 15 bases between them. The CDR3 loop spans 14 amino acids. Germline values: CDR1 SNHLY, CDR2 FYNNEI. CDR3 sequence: CASSEQGSRVGYTF. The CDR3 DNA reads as TGTGCCAGCAGTGAACAGGGGTCGAGGGTCGGCTACACCTTC.

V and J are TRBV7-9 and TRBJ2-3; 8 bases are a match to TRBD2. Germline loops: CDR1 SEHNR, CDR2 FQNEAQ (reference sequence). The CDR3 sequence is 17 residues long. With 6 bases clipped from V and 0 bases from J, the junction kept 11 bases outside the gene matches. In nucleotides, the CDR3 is TGTGCCAGCAGACGACCGGGCACTAGCGGTAGCACAGATACGCAGTATTTT. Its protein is CASRRPGTSGSTDTQYF.

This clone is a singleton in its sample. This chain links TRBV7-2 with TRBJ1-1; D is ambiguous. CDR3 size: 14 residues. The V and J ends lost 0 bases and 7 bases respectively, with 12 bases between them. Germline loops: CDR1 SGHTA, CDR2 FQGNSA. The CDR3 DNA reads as TGTGCCAGCAGCTTAGCGCGTAGGACTAATGAAGCTTTCTTT. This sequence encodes CASSLARRTNEAFF.

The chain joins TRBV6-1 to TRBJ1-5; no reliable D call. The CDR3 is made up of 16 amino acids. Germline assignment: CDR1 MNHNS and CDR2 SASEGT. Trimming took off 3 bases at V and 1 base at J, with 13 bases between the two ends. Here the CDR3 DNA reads TGTGCCAGCAGTGACGGGCTCAGAGGGAGCAATCAGCCCCAGCATTTT. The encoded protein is CASSDGLRGSNQPQHF.

The CDR3 reads CASSVSGGAYTEAFF. CDR3 sequence (DNA): TGTGCCAGTAGTGTTTCAGGGGGGGCCTACACTGAAGCTTTCTTT. The chain couples TRBV19 to TRBJ1-1, with TRBD1 matching over 7 bases. CDR3 length equals 15 residues. Trimming took 5 bases from V and 3 from J; bases not matched to a gene: 9. The germline V gene encodes CDR1 LNHDA and CDR2 SQIVND (reference sequence).

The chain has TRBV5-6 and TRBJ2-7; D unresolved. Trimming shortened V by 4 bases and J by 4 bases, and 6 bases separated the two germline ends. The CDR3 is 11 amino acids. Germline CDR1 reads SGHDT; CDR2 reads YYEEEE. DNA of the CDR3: TGTGCCAGCAGCGTCGCTTACGAGCAGTACTTC. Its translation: CASSVAYEQYF.

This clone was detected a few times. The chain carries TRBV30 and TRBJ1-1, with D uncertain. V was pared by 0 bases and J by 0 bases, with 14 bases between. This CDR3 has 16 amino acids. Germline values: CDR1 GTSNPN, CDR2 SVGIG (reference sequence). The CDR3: CAWSVHPPRMNTEAFF. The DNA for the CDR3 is TGTGCCTGGAGTGTACACCCCCCCAGGATGAACACTGAAGCTTTCTTT.

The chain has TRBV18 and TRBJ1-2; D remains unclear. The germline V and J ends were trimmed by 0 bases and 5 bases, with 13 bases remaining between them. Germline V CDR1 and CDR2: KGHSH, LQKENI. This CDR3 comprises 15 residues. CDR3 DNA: TGTGCCAGCTCACCACCGGAGGGATTCGGATATGGCTACACCTTC. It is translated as CASSPPEGFGYGYTF.